Listed below are T cell receptor beta chains from one sample, sequenced in a study of CD8 T cells in ankylosing spondylitis. TCRdb ran MiXCR on the 5' RACE reads and lists one entry per CDR3 protein. The repertoire has roughly 450,000 distinct CDR3 sequences, about 24% of them found once; the top ten carry 0.89%. Sequencing used blood, either unsorted or a sorted T cell fraction (not recorded which). The receptors stem from a male donor with ankylosing spondylitis. The CDR3 runs from the conserved cysteine through the conserved F or W. A D gene is named only where the DNA matches it firmly. Expanded clones are given a class, and other clones once, few, many or no size at all.

D	size	V	J	CDR3	DNA
TRBD2	NA	TRBV7-9	TRBJ2-1	CASSSAVIAGFNEQFF	TGTGCCAGCAGCAGTGCAGTAATAGCGGGATTCAATGAGCAGTTCTTC
TRBD1	few	TRBV20-1	TRBJ2-2	CSARSDRALLAGELFF	TGCAGTGCTAGGTCGGACAGGGCCCTTCTGGCCGGGGAGCTGTTTTTT
NA	few	TRBV24-1	TRBJ1-5	CATSVGSPGQPQHF	TGTGCCACCAGTGTTGGGTCCCCAGGTCAGCCCCAGCATTTT
TRBD1	NA	TRBV2	TRBJ1-2	CASSDPDRGYYGYTF	TGTGCCAGCAGTGACCCGGACAGGGGGTACTATGGCTACACCTTC
TRBD2	NA	TRBV6-5	TRBJ2-7	CASSYRRGAGGLYEQYF	TGTGCCAGCAGTTACCGCCGGGGGGCGGGAGGGCTTTACGAGCAGTACTTC
NA	few	TRBV29-1	TRBJ1-1	CSVRSGAMNTEAFF	TGCAGCGTTCGGTCGGGGGCCATGAACACTGAAGCTTTCTTT
TRBD2	NA	TRBV6-1	TRBJ2-6	CASGGVSGANVLTF	TGTGCCAGCGGGGGGGTATCTGGGGCCAACGTCCTGACTTTC
NA	few	TRBV11-3	TRBJ2-3	CASSLALYRELDTQYF	TGTGCCAGCAGCTTAGCCCTCTATCGGGAGTTAGATACGCAGTATTTT
TRBD1	NA	TRBV4-1	TRBJ1-2	CASSHRGQGGGYGYTF	TGCGCCAGCAGCCACCGAGGACAGGGCGGAGGCTATGGCTACACCTTC
NA	NA	TRBV29-1	TRBJ1-2	CSVEDLQLGGYTF	TGCAGCGTTGAAGATCTGCAGCTTGGTGGCTACACCTTC
NA	few	TRBV12-3/TRBV12-4	TRBJ1-2	CASRTGEPPYGYTF	TGTGCCAGCAGGACAGGAGAGCCTCCTTATGGCTACACCTTC
NA	few	TRBV14	TRBJ1-1	CASSQDAAVTEAFF	TGTGCCAGCAGCCAAGACGCGGCAGTCACTGAAGCTTTCTTT
NA	NA	TRBV20-1	TRBJ2-5	CSASSTLGRPQETQYF	TGCAGTGCTAGTTCCACTCTGGGGAGGCCTCAAGAGACCCAGTACTTC
NA	NA	TRBV20-1	TRBJ2-1	CSAPRTGGAGGEQFF	TGCAGTGCTCCCCGCACAGGGGGCGCGGGGGGGGAGCAGTTCTTC
TRBD2	NA	TRBV7-9	TRBJ2-5	CASSPSGSRETQYF	TGTGCCAGCAGCCCTAGCGGGAGCAGGGAGACCCAGTACTTC
NA	NA	TRBV5-5	TRBJ2-3	CASSRVTGFTDTQYF	TGTGCCAGCAGCCGAGTAACAGGGTTCACAGATACGCAGTATTTT
NA	NA	TRBV11-3	TRBJ2-1	CATSPAERNEQFF	TGTGCCACCTCCCCGGCGGAGCGCAATGAGCAGTTCTTC
NA	few	TRBV5-5	TRBJ1-4	CASSLGANEKLFF	TGTGCCAGCAGCTTGGGTGCTAATGAAAAACTGTTTTTT
NA	NA	TRBV11-2	TRBJ1-1	CASSLRRAVYTEAFF	TGTGCCAGCAGCCTGAGGAGGGCCGTGTACACTGAAGCTTTCTTT
TRBD1	many	TRBV3-1	TRBJ2-4	CASSQEWDRGQENIQYF	TGTGCCAGCAGCCAAGAATGGGACAGGGGGCAGGAAAACATTCAGTACTTC